This TCR beta chain came from a study of blood T cells in healthy people across ages. On the study more broadly: Capture by template switching was about one barcoded beta molecule per two T cells.

The germline gives CDR1 SEHNR, CDR2 FQNEAQ (reference sequence). The germline V and J ends were trimmed by 0 bases and 8 bases, with 6 bases remaining between them. The CDR3 sequence is 12 residues long. PCR was performed a second time for roughly 6 to 12 cycles using a sample-barcoded 5' primer and a J-beta primer mix. TCRdb re-derived calls from the 5' RACE reads in MiXCR, one entry per CDR3 protein. The table lists about 1.7 million distinct CDR3 sequences, 28% of them singletons, with roughly 8.2% in the top ten. J is TRBJ2-3 and V is TRBV7-9; D not certain. The source material was blood. This clonotype was obtained from a woman in her 30s in good health. The chain's CDR3 is CASSLAAATQYF. The CDR3 DNA follows: TGTGCCAGCAGCTTAGCAGCTGCTACGCAGTATTTT.